These 11 T cell receptor beta chains share one sample of origin, sequenced in a study of T cell repertoires in cytomegalovirus infection. TCRdb re-called the reads with MiXCR, one entry per CDR3 protein. The table includes around 350,000 distinct CDR3 sequences, over 15% detected once. Sequenced: PBMCs. Receptor source: a human donor in good health (CMV status not recorded). Some clones in this sample may be carry-over from other donors' samples.

There are many counts of this clonotype. The CDR3 nucleotides read TGTGCCAGCCAGCGGGAGCTTGCTGGGGCCAACGTCCTGACTTTC. It encodes CASQRELAGANVLTF. This chain links TRBV7-9 with TRBJ2-6; 8 bases are shared with TRBD2. The V and J ends lost 8 bases and 2 bases, in that order; junction bases with no gene match: 5. Germline CDR1 reads SEHNR; CDR2 reads FQNEAQ (reference sequence). The CDR3 is 15 amino acids.

Points on this clonotype: Just one base apart from a much larger clone, this may be a read error. The genes are TRBV7-3 and TRBJ1-6, with a weak D call TRBD1 (5 bases). Germline V lookup: CDR1 SGHTA, CDR2 FQGTGA. This CDR3 is built from 14 residues. V shed 1 base and J shed 6 bases, with 7 bases lying between them. This CDR3 reads CASSLRQSNSPLHF. Here the CDR3 DNA reads TGTGCCAGCAGCTTAAGACAGAGTAATTCACCCCTCCACTTT.

Ten or more counts support this clonotype. The chain couples TRBV7-2 to TRBJ2-7; D not resolved. The CDR3 runs 12 residues. CDR1 and CDR2 (germline): SGHTA, FQGNSA. V was clipped by 1 base and J by 4 bases, with 5 bases between them. CDR3 loop: CASSLGRYEQYF. Here the CDR3 DNA reads TGTGCCAGCAGCTTAGGGAGATACGAGCAGTACTTC. The full variable domain, its missing parts supplied by reference TRBV7-2 and TRBJ2-7, is GAGVSQSPSNKVTEKGKDVELRCDPISGHTALYWYRQSLGQGLEFLIYFQGNSAPDKSGLPSDRFSAERTGGSVSTLTIQRTQQEDSAVYLCASSLGRYEQYFGPGTRLTVT.

The chain joins TRBV7-8 to TRBJ1-1, with a tentative D call TRBD1 (6 bases). V lost 1 base and J lost 4, with 16 bases in between. The germline gives CDR1 SGHVS, CDR2 FQNEAQ. The CDR3 has 16 amino acids. The CDR3 is CASSLEGGGLITEAFF. CDR3 nucleotides: TGTGCCAGCAGCTTAGAGGGCGGGGGCTTAATCACTGAAGCTTTCTTT.

The V gene is TRBV11-2, the J gene TRBJ1-2; the D gene is possibly TRBD1 (5 bases). The germline gives CDR1 SGHAT, CDR2 FQNNGV. CDR3 size: 12 residues. The germline V and J ends were trimmed by 5 bases and 7 bases, with 11 bases remaining between them. The CDR3 reads CASSLRDLGYTF. CDR3 coding DNA: TGTGCCAGCAGCCTCCGGGACCTTGGCTACACCTTC.

In this sample, this clonotype turned up a few times. In DNA form, the CDR3 reads TGTGCCAGCAGTTTAGGAGGGGAAGGTAATTCACCCCTCCACTTT. Protein sequence: CASSLGGEGNSPLHF. This rearrangement joins TRBV28 to TRBJ1-6; TRBD1 is a possible D gene (5 bases). The CDR3 runs to 15 residues. Germline assignment: CDR1 MDHEN and CDR2 SYDVKM. V was pared by 2 bases and J by 6 bases, with 11 bases between.

This clonotype was seen repeatedly, ten times or more. This rearrangement joins TRBV7-2 to TRBJ2-7; 9 bases fit TRBD1. Per germline, CDR1 SGHTA and CDR2 FQGNSA. This CDR3 comprises 15 residues. The trim removed 4 bases at V and 3 bases at J, leaving 7 bases unmatched. CDR3 DNA sequence: TGTGCCAGCAGCTCAGCGGGACAGGGAAACTACGAGCAGTACTTC. Its translation is CASSSAGQGNYEQYF. The complete variable domain, with remaining parts taken from reference TRBV7-2 and TRBJ2-7, reads GAGVSQSPSNKVTEKGKDVELRCDPISGHTALYWYRQSLGQGLEFLIYFQGNSAPDKSGLPSDRFSAERTGGSVSTLTIQRTQQEDSAVYLCASSSAGQGNYEQYFGPGTRLTVT.

This clonotype was recorded at least ten times. The genes are TRBV11-2 and TRBJ1-2; D remains unclear. The V end lost 2 bases, the J end lost 6 bases, and 10 bases lay between the germline ends. The V gene's germline CDR1 is SGHAT and CDR2 FQNNGV. This CDR3 has 13 residues. The chain's CDR3 is CASSLPSRNGYTF. The CDR3 coding sequence is TGTGCCAGCAGCTTACCCTCCCGTAATGGCTACACCTTC.

The table lists this clonotype with a few counts. The chain joins TRBV20-1 to TRBJ1-6, with no clear D. CDR3 length: 15 residues. The germline V gene encodes CDR1 DFQATT and CDR2 SNEGSKA (reference sequence). The V end lost 3 bases, the J end lost 0 bases, and 9 bases lay between the germline ends. CDR3 loop: CSASLANSYNSPLHF. CDR3 nucleotides: TGCAGTGCTAGTCTCGCGAACTCCTATAATTCACCCCTCCACTTT.

There are many counts of this clonotype. This chain links TRBV7-2 with TRBJ1-2; D not resolved. Trimming removed 1 base from V and 2 bases from J, with 14 bases in between. Looked up from germline, CDR1 is SGHTA and CDR2 is FQGNSA. CDR3 length: 16 residues. CDR3 residues: CASSLGYDRVNYGYTF. The CDR3 DNA is TGTGCCAGCAGCTTAGGATACGATCGAGTGAACTATGGCTACACCTTC.

The chain combines TRBV14 with TRBJ2-1, with no clear D. Germline CDR1 SGHDN, CDR2 FVKESK. This CDR3 is 13 amino acids long. V shed 0 bases and J shed 3 bases, with 3 bases lying between them. The CDR3 nucleotides are TGTGCCAGCAGCCAAGACGTCTACAATGAGCAGTTCTTC. Its translation: CASSQDVYNEQFF.